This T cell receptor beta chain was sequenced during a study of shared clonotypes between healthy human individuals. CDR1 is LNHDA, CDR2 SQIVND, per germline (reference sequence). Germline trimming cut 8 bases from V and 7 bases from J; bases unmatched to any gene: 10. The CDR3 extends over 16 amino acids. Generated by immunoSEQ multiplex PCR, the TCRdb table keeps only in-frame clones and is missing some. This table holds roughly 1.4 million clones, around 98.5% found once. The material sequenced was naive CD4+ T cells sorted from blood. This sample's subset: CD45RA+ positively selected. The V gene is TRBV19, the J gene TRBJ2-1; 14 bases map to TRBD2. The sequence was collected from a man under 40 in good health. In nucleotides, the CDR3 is TGTGCCAGTCGGACTAGCGGGAGGAGAGTGGGTAATGAGCAGTTCTTC. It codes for CASRTSGRRVGNEQFF.